This entry lists 4 T cell receptor beta chains sequenced from one sample in a study of OX40 agonist ivuxolimab in advanced cancers. Libraries were prepared by immunoSEQ multiplex PCR; TCRdb keeps only in-frame clonotypes and omits some of them. The table includes roughly 70,000 clones, more than 75% detected once. The sample in question was CD4+ or CD8+ T cells sorted from blood, obtained in a trial of the OX40 agonist ivuxolimab. These receptors were obtained from an adult with an advanced solid tumor such as melanoma, head and neck, liver or kidney cancer.

The chain has TRBV18 and TRBJ1-1, with 9 bases lining up with TRBD1. Germline V lookup: CDR1 KGHSH, CDR2 LQKENI. The V and J ends lost 6 bases and 7 bases, in that order; junction bases with no gene match: 6. This CDR3 is built from 13 residues. CDR3 in DNA: TGTGCCAGCTCGTTCCGACAGGGGGATGAAGCTTTCTTT. Protein sequence: CASSFRQGDEAFF.

This chain links TRBV5-6 with TRBJ1-2; a possible D gene is TRBD1 (6 bases). Germline loops: CDR1 SGHDT, CDR2 YYEEEE. V shed 0 bases and J shed 5 bases, with 11 bases lying between them. The CDR3 loop spans 14 amino acids. The CDR3 protein is CASSLVDRRYGYTF. As DNA, the CDR3 is TGTGCCAGCAGCTTGGTTGACAGGCGATATGGCTACACCTTC.

The chain carries TRBV15 and TRBJ2-7; 9 nucleotides agree with TRBD2. The CDR3 totals 16 residues. After removal of 3 bases from V and 6 bases from J, the junction contained 12 bases not matched to a gene. The V gene's germline CDR1 is LNHNV and CDR2 YYDKDF (reference sequence). The CDR3 loop reads CATSSSDVGGGGEQYF. The CDR3 region has the DNA TGTGCCACCAGCAGTTCTGACGTGGGCGGGGGGGGCGAGCAGTACTTC.

The rearrangement joins TRBV5-5 to TRBJ2-1, with D tentatively TRBD1 (6 bases). The V and J ends lost 3 bases and 5 bases respectively, with 12 bases between them. Germline CDR1 reads SGHKS; CDR2 reads YYEKEE (reference sequence). This CDR3 contains 14 residues. CDR3 sequence reads: CASSSTGLDNEQFF. Written as DNA, the CDR3 is TGTGCCAGCAGCTCAACAGGGTTAGACAATGAGCAGTTCTTC.